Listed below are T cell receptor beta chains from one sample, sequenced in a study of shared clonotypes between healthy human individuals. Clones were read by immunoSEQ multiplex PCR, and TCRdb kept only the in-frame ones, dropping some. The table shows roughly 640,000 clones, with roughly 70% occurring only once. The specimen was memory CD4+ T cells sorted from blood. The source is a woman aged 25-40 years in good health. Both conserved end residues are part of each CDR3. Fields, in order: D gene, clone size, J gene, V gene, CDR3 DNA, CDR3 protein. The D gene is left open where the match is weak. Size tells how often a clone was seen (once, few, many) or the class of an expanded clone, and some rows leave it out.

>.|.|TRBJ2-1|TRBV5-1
TGCGCCAGCAGCGTAGGGTCATACAATGAGCAGTTCTTC
CASSVGSYNEQFF
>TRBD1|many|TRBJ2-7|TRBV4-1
TGCGCCAGCAGCCAAGATGACAGGGAAGGCTACGAGCAGTACTTC
CASSQDDREGYEQYF
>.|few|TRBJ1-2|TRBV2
TGTGCCAATGGCCAAGACAGGAACTATGGCTACACCTTC
CANGQDRNYGYTF
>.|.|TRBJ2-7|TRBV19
TGTGCCAGTAGTATAGACGGTAGACGGGCGAGCTCCTACGAGCAGTACTTC
CASSIDGRRASSYEQYF
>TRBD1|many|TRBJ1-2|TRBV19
TGTGCCAGTACCCTTGACAGGGGCCTAAGCTATGGCTACACCTTC
CASTLDRGLSYGYTF
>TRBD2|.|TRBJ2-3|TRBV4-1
TGCGCCAGCAGCCGCTGGACTAGCGGACTCACAGATACGCAGTATTTT
CASSRWTSGLTDTQYF
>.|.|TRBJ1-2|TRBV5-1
TGCGCCAGCAGCGAATTTCAGGGTAACTATGGCTACACCTTC
CASSEFQGNYGYTF
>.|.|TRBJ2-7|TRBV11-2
TGTGCCAGCAGCTTAGTGTTGGGGGAGTTTGGCGAGCAGTACTTC
CASSLVLGEFGEQYF
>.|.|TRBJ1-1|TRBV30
TGTGCCTGGAATACGGACGGTGGGGCGTACACTGAAGCTTTCTTT
CAWNTDGGAYTEAFF
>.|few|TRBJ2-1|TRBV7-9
TGTGCCAGCAGCCCAACCGGACGGACCTCCTACAATGAGCAGTTCTTC
CASSPTGRTSYNEQFF
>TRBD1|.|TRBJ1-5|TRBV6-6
TGTGCCAGCAGTAGGGACAGAAATCAGCCCCAGCATTTT
CASSRDRNQPQHF
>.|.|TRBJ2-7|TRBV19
TGTGCCAGTAGTAATGACGGAACTAGCACCTACGAGCAGTACTTC
CASSNDGTSTYEQYF
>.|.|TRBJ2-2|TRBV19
TGTGCCAGTAGTATCCGGACTCTAAACAGTGGGGAGCTGTTTTTT
CASSIRTLNSGELFF
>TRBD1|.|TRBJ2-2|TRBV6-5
TGTGCCAGCAGGGCCGGGACAGACACCGGGGAGCTGTTTTTT
CASRAGTDTGELFF
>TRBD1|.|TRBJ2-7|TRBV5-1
TGCGCCAGCAGCAGAACGTACGGACAGGGAGTAGACGAGCAGTACTTC
CASSRTYGQGVDEQYF
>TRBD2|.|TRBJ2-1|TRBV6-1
TGTGCCAGCAGCGCAATAGCGGGGGGCTACAATGAGCAGTTCTTC
CASSAIAGGYNEQFF
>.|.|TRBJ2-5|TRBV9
TGTGCCAGCAGCGTAACCCGAACCTCCGAGACCCAGTACTTC
CASSVTRTSETQYF
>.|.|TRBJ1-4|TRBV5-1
TGCGCCAGCAGCTCTGGAGGGGAAAAACTGTTTTTT
CASSSGGEKLFF
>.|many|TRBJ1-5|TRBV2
TGTGCCAGCAATCAGCCCCAGCATTTT
CASNQPQHF
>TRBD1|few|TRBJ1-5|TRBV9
TGTGCCAGCGGGACAGCCAATCAGCCCCAGCATTTT
CASGTANQPQHF
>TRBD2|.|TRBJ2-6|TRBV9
TGTGCCAGCAGCGTAGTGTCAGGGCTAGCGGGAGGCTCTGGGGCCAACGTCCTGACTTTC
CASSVVSGLAGGSGANVLTF
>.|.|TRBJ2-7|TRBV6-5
TGTGCCAGCAGAGCAGCGGTGGGCGAGCAGTACTTC
CASRAAVGEQYF
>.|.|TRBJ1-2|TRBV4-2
TGTGCCAGCACACGAAAACAGGGCCATGGCTACACCTTC
CASTRKQGHGYTF
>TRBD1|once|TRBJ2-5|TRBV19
TGTGCCAGTAGTATGTGGGGACAGGGTGAGACCCAGTACTTC
CASSMWGQGETQYF
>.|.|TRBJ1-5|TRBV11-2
TGTGCCAGCAGCTCAGACATGGATCAGCCCCAGCATTTT
CASSSDMDQPQHF
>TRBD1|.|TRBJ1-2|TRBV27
TGTGCCAGCAAGCTCCATAGCGACAGGGGCGGGGGCTACACCTTC
CASKLHSDRGGGYTF
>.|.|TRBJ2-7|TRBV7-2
TGTGCCAGCAGCTTAGTTTTTGGGGTAACCTACGAGCAGTACTTC
CASSLVFGVTYEQYF
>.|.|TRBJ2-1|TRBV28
TGTGCCAGCAGTTTTCTGGGCGCTGAGCAGTTCTTC
CASSFLGAEQFF
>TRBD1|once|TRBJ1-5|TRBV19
TGTGCCAGTAGTCAAATGGACAGGGGGATACATCAGCCCCAGCATTTT
CASSQMDRGIHQPQHF
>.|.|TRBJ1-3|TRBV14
TGTGCCAGCAGCGTCACAGGACCCCTCTCTGGAAACACCATATATTTT
CASSVTGPLSGNTIYF
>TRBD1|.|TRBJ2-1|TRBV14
TGTGCCAGCAGCCCTAGGACAGGGGGCTACAATGAGCAGTTCTTC
CASSPRTGGYNEQFF
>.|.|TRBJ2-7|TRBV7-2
TGTGCCAGCAGCTTAATCGGGGGCCCAGACTACGAGCAGTACTTC
CASSLIGGPDYEQYF
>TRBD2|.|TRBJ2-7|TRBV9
TGTGCCAGCAGCTCCAGTCCCAGCGGGAATAGCTACGAGCAGTACTTC
CASSSSPSGNSYEQYF
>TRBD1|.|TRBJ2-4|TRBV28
TGTGCCAGCAGTTCTCCAAATACAAACAGGGGGCCCAAAAACATTCAGTACTTC
CASSSPNTNRGPKNIQYF
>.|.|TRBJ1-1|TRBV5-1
TGCGCCAGCAGCCAAGGGATGAACACTGAAGCTTTCTTT
CASSQGMNTEAFF
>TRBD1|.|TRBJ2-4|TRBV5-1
TGCGCCAGCAGCCCCGGACAGGCAACAAATACTAAAAACATTCAGTACTTC
CASSPGQATNTKNIQYF
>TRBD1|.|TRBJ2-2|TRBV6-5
TGTGCCAGCAGTTCCTGGGACAGGGCAACCGGGGAGCTGTTTTTT
CASSSWDRATGELFF
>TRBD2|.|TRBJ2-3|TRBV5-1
TGCGCCAGCAGCTTGGCGCTAGCGGGAGCTACAGATACGCAGTATTTT
CASSLALAGATDTQYF
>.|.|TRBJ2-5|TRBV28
TGTGCCAGCAGCGCAACGGGAAGGGGGTTACGTCTAGTCCAAGAGACCCAGTACTTC
CASSATGRGLRLVQETQYF
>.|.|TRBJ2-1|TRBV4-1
TGCGCCAGCAGCCAAGTTGAGCGGTTCTCACGCAATGAGCAGTTCTTC
CASSQVERFSRNEQFF
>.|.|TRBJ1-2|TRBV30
TGTGCCTGGAGTACGCAAGGCGGCTACACCTTC
CAWSTQGGYTF